In its sample, the clone carrying this T cell receptor beta chain was seen a few times. Its target is not known. This sample was taken from a study of T cell repertoires in cytomegalovirus infection. The CDR3 consists of 15 residues. The V and J ends lost 4 bases and 6 bases, in that order; junction bases with no gene match: 8. Germline V gene data show CDR1 as MGHRA and CDR2 as YSYEKL. MiXCR was run by TCRdb on the reads, yielding one entry per CDR3 protein. The sample records some 43,000 distinct CDR3 sequences, 20% to 25% being singletons. Sequencing was performed on CD8+ T cells from cultured PBMCs, taken from culture after CMV antigen stimulation. This clonotype originated in a human donor in good health (CMV status not recorded). Some clones in this sample may be carry-over from other donors' samples. The gene calls are TRBV4-1 and TRBJ2-1, with TRBD2 identical over 8 bases. CDR3 protein: CASSPSGSGVNEQFF. CDR3 DNA: TGCGCCAGCAGCCCGAGCGGGAGCGGCGTCAATGAGCAGTTCTTC.